This note documents a single T cell receptor beta chain sequence. The target antigen is unknown. In the PCR, 60 Vbeta and 13 Jbeta primers were used. Clones were sequenced by immunoSEQ multiplex PCR, and TCRdb holds only the in-frame ones, with some missing. The data show roughly 77,000 clones, over 9.5% seen once. Trimming took 8 bases from V and 4 from J; bases not matched to a gene: 13. This CDR3 comprises 15 residues. Per the germline V gene, CDR1 is SNHLY and CDR2 is FYNNEI. These data originate in a study of cytomegalovirus exposure and HLA in healthy donors. Turning to the study itself: T cells numbering 150 million to 200 million yielded around 120 million unique TCR beta sequences in an earlier analysis. A data release that came early held some 84 million unique TCRs from HLA-typed donors.

Findings and caveats of the study: What a later analysis showed was that several of the most significant clusters appeared linked to common viral pathogens. Overall, approximately 150 TCR beta chains were annotated as cytomegalovirus-associated.

J is TRBJ1-1 and V is TRBV2; 7 bases match TRBD1. Specimen: PBMCs. The receptor was derived from a man aged 55 to 69 in good health and CMV-seropositive. CDR3 nucleotides: TGTGCCAGCGAGAGACAGGGTGGGTTGGGCACTGAAGCTTTCTTT. It yields the protein CASERQGGLGTEAFF.